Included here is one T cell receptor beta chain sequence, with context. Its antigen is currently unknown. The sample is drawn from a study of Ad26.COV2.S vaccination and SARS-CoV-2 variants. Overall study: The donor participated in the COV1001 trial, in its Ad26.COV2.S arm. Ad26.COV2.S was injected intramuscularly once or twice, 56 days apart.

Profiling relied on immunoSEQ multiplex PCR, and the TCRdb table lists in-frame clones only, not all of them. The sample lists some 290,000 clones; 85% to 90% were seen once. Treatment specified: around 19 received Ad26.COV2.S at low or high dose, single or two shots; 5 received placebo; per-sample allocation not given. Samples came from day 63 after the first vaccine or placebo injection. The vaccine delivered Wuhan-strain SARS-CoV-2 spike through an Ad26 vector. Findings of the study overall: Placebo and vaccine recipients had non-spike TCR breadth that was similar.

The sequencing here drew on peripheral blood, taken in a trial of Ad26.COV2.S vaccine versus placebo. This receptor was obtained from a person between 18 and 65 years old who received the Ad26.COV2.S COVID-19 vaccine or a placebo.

CDR3 in amino acids: CASRPTDVYGYTF. As DNA, the CDR3 is TGTGCCAGCAGACCTACAGATGTCTATGGCTACACCTTC. The chain uses TRBV4-2 and TRBJ1-2; D gene uncertain. Trimming removed 6 bases at V and 4 bases at J, with 12 bases between. The germline V gene has CDR1 LGHNA and CDR2 YNFKEQ. The CDR3 has 13 amino acids.